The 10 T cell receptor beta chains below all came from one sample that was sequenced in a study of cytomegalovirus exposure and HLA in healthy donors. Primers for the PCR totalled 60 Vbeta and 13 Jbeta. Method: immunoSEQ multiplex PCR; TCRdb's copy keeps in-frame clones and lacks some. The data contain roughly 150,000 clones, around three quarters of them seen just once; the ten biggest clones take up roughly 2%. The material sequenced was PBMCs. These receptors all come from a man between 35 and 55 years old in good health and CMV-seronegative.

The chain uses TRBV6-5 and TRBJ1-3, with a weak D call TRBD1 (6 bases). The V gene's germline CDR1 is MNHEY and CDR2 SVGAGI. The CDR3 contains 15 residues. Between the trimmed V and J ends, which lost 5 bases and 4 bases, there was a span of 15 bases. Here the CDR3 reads CASSRTGKAGNTIYF. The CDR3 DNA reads TGTGCCAGCAGTCGAACAGGGAAAGCGGGAAACACCATATATTTT.

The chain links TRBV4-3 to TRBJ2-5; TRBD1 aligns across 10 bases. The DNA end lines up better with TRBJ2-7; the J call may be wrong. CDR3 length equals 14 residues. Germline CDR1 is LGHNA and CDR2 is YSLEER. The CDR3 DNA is TGCGCCAGCAGCTCCGGGACAGGGGCCTACGAGCAGTACTTC. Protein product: CASSSGTGAYEQYF.

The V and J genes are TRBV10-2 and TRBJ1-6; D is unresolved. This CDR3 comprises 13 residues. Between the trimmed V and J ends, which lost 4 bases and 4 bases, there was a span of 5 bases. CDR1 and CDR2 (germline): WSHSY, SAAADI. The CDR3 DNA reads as TGCGCCAGCAGTGGGGCATATAATTCACCCCTCCACTTT. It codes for CASSGAYNSPLHF.

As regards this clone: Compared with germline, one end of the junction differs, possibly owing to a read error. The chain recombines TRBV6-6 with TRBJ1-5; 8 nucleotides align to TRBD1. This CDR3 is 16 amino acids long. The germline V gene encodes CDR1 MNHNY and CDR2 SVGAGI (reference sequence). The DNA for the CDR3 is TGTGCCAGCATCGACCGACAGGGGAATAGCAATCAGCCCCAGAATTTT. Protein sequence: CASIDRQGNSNQPQNF.

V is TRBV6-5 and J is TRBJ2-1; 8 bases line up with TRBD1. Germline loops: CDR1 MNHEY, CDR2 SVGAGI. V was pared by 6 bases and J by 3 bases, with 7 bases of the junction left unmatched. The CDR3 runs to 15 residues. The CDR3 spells CASSLQDRVYNEQFF. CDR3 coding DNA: TGTGCCAGCAGCCTCCAGGACAGGGTCTACAATGAGCAGTTCTTC.

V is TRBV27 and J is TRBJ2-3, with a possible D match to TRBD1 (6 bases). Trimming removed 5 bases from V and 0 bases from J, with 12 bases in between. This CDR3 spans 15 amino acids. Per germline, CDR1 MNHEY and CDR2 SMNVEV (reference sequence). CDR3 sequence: CASSRTGLSTDTQYF. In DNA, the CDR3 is TGTGCCAGCAGTCGCACAGGGCTGAGCACAGATACGCAGTATTTT.

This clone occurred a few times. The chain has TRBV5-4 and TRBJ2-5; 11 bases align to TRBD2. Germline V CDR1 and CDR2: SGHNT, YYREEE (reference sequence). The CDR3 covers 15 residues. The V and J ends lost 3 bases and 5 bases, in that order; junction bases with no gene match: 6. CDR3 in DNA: TGTGCCAGCAGCTCTAGCGGGGGGCCGGGGGAGACCCAGTACTTC. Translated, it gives CASSSSGGPGETQYF.

CDR3 DNA: TGCGCCAGCAGCGACACTAGCGGGAGAGGGTACGAGCAGTACTTC. This translates into CASSDTSGRGYEQYF. The chain combines TRBV5-1 with TRBJ2-7, with 11 bases aligning to TRBD2. The trim removed 4 bases at V and 4 bases at J, leaving 7 bases unmatched. CDR1 and CDR2 from the germline V gene are SGHRS and YFSETQ. The CDR3 spans 15 residues.

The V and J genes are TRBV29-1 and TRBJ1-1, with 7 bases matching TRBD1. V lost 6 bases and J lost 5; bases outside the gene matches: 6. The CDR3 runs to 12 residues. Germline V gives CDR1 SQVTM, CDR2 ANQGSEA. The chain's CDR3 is CSVIQGRTEAFF. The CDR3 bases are TGCAGCGTGATACAGGGGAGGACTGAAGCTTTCTTT.

Written as DNA, the CDR3 is TGTGCCAGCAGCTTGGACGGGAGGGGGGATACGCAGTATTTT. It yields the protein CASSLDGRGDTQYF. The V call is TRBV7-2, the J call TRBJ2-3; 8 bases are shared with TRBD2. The length of the CDR3 is 14 residues. CDR1 is SGHTA, CDR2 FQGNSA, per germline. Trimming at V came to 3 bases and at J to 6 bases, leaving 5 bases not matched to a gene.